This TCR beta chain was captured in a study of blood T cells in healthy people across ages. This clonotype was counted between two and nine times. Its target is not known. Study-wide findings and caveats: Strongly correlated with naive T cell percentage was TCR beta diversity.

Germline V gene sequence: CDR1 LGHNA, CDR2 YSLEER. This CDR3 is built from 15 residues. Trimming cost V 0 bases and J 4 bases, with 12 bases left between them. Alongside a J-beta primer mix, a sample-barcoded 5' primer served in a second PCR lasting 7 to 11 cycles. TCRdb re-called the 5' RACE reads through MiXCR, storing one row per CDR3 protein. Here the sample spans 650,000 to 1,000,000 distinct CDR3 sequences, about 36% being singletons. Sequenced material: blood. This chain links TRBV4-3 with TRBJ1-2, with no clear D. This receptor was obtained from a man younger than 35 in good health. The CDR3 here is CASSQEETVSYGYTF. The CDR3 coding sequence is TGCGCCAGCAGCCAAGAGGAGACGGTTTCCTATGGCTACACCTTC.